The rows below give T cell receptor beta chains drawn from one sample of a study of control samples from healthy donors and cancer patients. The assay was immunoSEQ multiplex PCR, and TCRdb's table has in-frame clones only and misses some. The sample lists tens of thousands of clones, about 88% occurring once. The sample taken for sequencing was blood. The receptors come from a man aged 50 to 59 in good health. Each CDR3 is given with its conserved first and last residue. The D gene is left open where the match is weak.

j_gene: TRBJ1-6
v_gene: TRBV6-6
d_gene: NA
CDR3aa: CASSQVPNSPLHF
CDR3nt: TGTGCCAGCAGCCAGGTACCCAATTCACCCCTCCACTTT

j_gene: TRBJ2-5
v_gene: TRBV11-1
d_gene: TRBD1
CDR3aa: CASSPRDSQETQYF
CDR3nt: TGTGCCAGCAGCCCCCGGGACAGTCAAGAGACCCAGTACTTC

j_gene: TRBJ1-4
v_gene: TRBV27
d_gene: NA
CDR3aa: CASSLWSRGGNNEKLFF
CDR3nt: TGTGCCAGCAGTTTATGGAGTCGTGGGGGGAATAATGAAAAACTGTTTTTT

j_gene: TRBJ2-2
v_gene: TRBV5-4
d_gene: NA
CDR3aa: CASLSIRDTGELFF
CDR3nt: TGTGCCAGCCTCTCAATCCGAGACACCGGGGAGCTGTTTTTT

j_gene: TRBJ1-2
v_gene: TRBV29-1
d_gene: NA
CDR3aa: CSVEKEGSYGYTF
CDR3nt: TGCAGCGTTGAAAAGGAGGGGAGCTATGGCTACACCTTC

j_gene: TRBJ2-1
v_gene: TRBV6-1
d_gene: NA
CDR3aa: CASSEAGDEQFF
CDR3nt: TGTGCCAGCAGTGAAGCGGGGGATGAGCAGTTCTTC

j_gene: TRBJ1-2
v_gene: TRBV7-9
d_gene: NA
CDR3aa: CASSSIVYGYTF
CDR3nt: TGTGCCAGCAGCTCCATAGTCTATGGCTACACCTTC

j_gene: TRBJ1-2
v_gene: TRBV20-1
d_gene: TRBD1
CDR3aa: CSASFPDRGDYGYTF
CDR3nt: TGCAGTGCTAGTTTTCCGGACAGGGGAGACTATGGCTACACCTTC

j_gene: TRBJ1-5
v_gene: TRBV24-1
d_gene: NA
CDR3aa: CATGTGPGNQPQHF
CDR3nt: TGTGCCACCGGAACCGGGCCAGGCAATCAGCCCCAGCATTTT

j_gene: TRBJ1-5
v_gene: TRBV30
d_gene: TRBD1
CDR3aa: CAWMGTGSGQPQHF
CDR3nt: TGTGCCTGGATGGGGACAGGGTCAGGTCAGCCCCAGCATTTT

j_gene: TRBJ1-2
v_gene: TRBV4-2
d_gene: NA
CDR3aa: CASSQDTRNYGYTF
CDR3nt: TGTGCCAGCAGCCAAGATACCCGCAACTATGGCTACACCTTC

j_gene: TRBJ2-5
v_gene: TRBV27
d_gene: NA
CDR3aa: CASRSRYETQYF
CDR3nt: TGTGCCAGCAGAAGTCGTTACGAGACCCAGTACTTC

j_gene: TRBJ1-5
v_gene: TRBV6-1
d_gene: NA
CDR3aa: CASSEALGSNQPQHF
CDR3nt: TGTGCCAGCAGTGAAGCGCTTGGGAGCAATCAGCCCCAGCATTTT

j_gene: TRBJ2-7
v_gene: TRBV6-5
d_gene: TRBD2
CDR3aa: CASSSREGFSYEQYF
CDR3nt: TGTGCCAGCAGTTCCCGGGAGGGGTTTTCCTACGAGCAGTACTTC